The 21 T cell receptor beta chains reported below all come from one sample, sequenced in a study of early T cells in non-severe SARS-CoV-2 infection. TCRdb ran MiXCR on the 5' RACE reads and lists one entry per CDR3 protein. Among 85,000 to 100,000 distinct CDR3 sequences, 16% were seen once, and the ten largest hold 4.5% to 6%. The sample was whole blood, taken at baseline. The receptor set was obtained from an adult who was a healthcare worker with PCR-confirmed SARS-CoV-2 infection or an uninfected control (not recorded which).

Only a few counts were recorded for this clonotype. J is TRBJ2-4 and V is TRBV12-3 or TRBV12-4; 10 bases are shared with TRBD1. V gave up 5 bases and J gave up 6 bases; unmatched junction bases: 7. The CDR3 is 15 amino acids. The CDR3 DNA reads as TGTGCCAGCAGTGTAAGGACAGGGGGTTCAAACATTCAGTACTTC. It encodes CASSVRTGGSNIQYF.

The chain recombines TRBV9 with TRBJ2-7; no firm D call. Germline CDR1 is SGDLS and CDR2 is YYNGEE. CDR3 size: 14 residues. The V gene lost 1 base and the J gene lost 3 bases, with 11 bases spanning the gap. CDR3 amino acids: CASSVIRNIYEQYF. The CDR3 DNA follows: TGTGCCAGCAGCGTAATCCGGAACATCTACGAGCAGTACTTC.

This clonotype was detected a few times. The J gene is TRBJ1-2, the V gene TRBV18, with a tentative D call TRBD1 (6 bases). CDR1 and CDR2 from the germline V gene are KGHSH and LQKENI. This CDR3 comprises 13 residues. Trimming removed 6 bases at V and 3 bases at J, with 11 bases between. CDR3 in DNA: TGTGCCAGCTCTCCGGGACAAGACTATGGCTACACCTTC. It yields the protein CASSPGQDYGYTF.

This clonotype occurred a few times. Its ends do not fully match the called genes, so a read error is possible. The chain is built from TRBV27 and TRBJ2-1, with D hard to call. Germline V gives CDR1 MNHEY, CDR2 SMNVEV (reference sequence). This CDR3 is built from 10 residues. The CDR3 loop is CASSLLCGRF. The CDR3 DNA follows: TGTGCCAGCAGTTTATTATGTGGTCGCTTC.

The DNA for the CDR3 is TGCAGTGCTTTAAGCGGGAGAAGCGATGAGCAGTTCTTC. Its translation: CSALSGRSDEQFF. V gene TRBV20-1 combines with J gene TRBJ2-1; 8 bases align to TRBD2. The CDR3 spans 13 residues. Germline CDR1 is DFQATT and CDR2 is SNEGSKA (reference sequence). V gave up 5 bases and J gave up 8 bases; unmatched junction bases: 8.

This clonotype came up a few times. The chain recombines TRBV7-9 with TRBJ2-7; TRBD1 matches at 8 bases. The CDR3 runs to 13 residues. V shed 6 bases and J 5 bases; nucleotides not matched to a gene: 6. Germline loops: CDR1 SEHNR, CDR2 FQNEAQ (reference sequence). The CDR3 DNA is TGTGCCAGCAGTATTACAGGGGGAGACGAGCAGTACTTC. Encoded protein: CASSITGGDEQYF. The entire variable domain, with the rest obtained from reference TRBV7-9 and TRBJ2-7, is as follows: DTGVSQNPRHKITKRGQNVTFRCDPISEHNRLYWYRQTLGQGPEFLTYFQNEAQLEKSRLLSDRFSAERPKGSFSTLEIQRTEQGDSAMYLCASSITGGDEQYFGPGTRLTVT.

This chain joins TRBV15 and TRBJ2-1, with TRBD2 matching 14 bases. CDR1 is LNHNV, CDR2 YYDKDF, per germline (reference sequence). The CDR3 sequence is 15 residues long. The junction had 6 bases not matched to a gene; V was cut back by 4 bases and J by 10 bases. CDR3 nucleotides: TGTGCCACCAGCATCCCGGGACTAGCGGGGGACGAGCAGTTCTTC. Its translation is CATSIPGLAGDEQFF.

There are a few counts of this clonotype. DNA for the CDR3: TGCGCCAGCAGCTTGCGGACGGATTCACCCCTCCACTTT. Protein product: CASSLRTDSPLHF. The chain links TRBV5-1 to TRBJ1-6; D is undetermined. Germline lookup yields CDR1 SGHRS and CDR2 YFSETQ. Trimming stripped 1 base from V and 8 bases from J, with 7 bases between. The CDR3 covers 13 residues.

This clonotype was counted a few times. The gene calls are TRBV4-1 and TRBJ2-4; the match to TRBD2 covers 8 bases. This CDR3 is built from 15 residues. J was trimmed by 11 bases and V by 0 bases; bases with no gene match: 9. The germline V gene has CDR1 MGHRA and CDR2 YSYEKL. The CDR3 here is CASSQETSDEGVQYF. The CDR3 DNA follows: TGCGCCAGCAGCCAAGAGACTAGCGATGAAGGAGTTCAGTACTTC.

This clonotype was seen only a few times. The genes are TRBV9 and TRBJ2-3, with a tentative D call TRBD2 (6 bases). CDR1 and CDR2 from the germline V gene are SGDLS and YYNGEE. CDR3 length: 14 residues. With 4 bases removed from V and 2 bases from J, the gap between germline ends came to 11 bases. The CDR3 coding sequence is TGTGCCAGCAGCCCCCGGACTAACACAGATACGCAGTATTTT. It is translated as CASSPRTNTDTQYF.

This clonotype was observed a handful of times. The chain links TRBV7-9 to TRBJ2-3; D is unresolved. V was cut by 6 bases and J by 4 bases, with 11 bases left in between. Looked up from germline, CDR1 is SEHNR and CDR2 is FQNEAQ (reference sequence). The CDR3 runs 13 residues. The CDR3 sequence: CASSLNEADTQYF. Written as DNA, the CDR3 is TGTGCCAGCAGTCTCAACGAGGCAGATACGCAGTATTTT.

The chain carries TRBV5-1 and TRBJ2-5; D gene unclear. V lost 2 bases to trimming and J lost 0 bases, with 5 bases between them. Germline V gives CDR1 SGHRS, CDR2 YFSETQ. CDR3 length: 13 amino acids. The CDR3 sequence: CASSLQYQETQYF. As DNA, the CDR3 is TGCGCCAGCAGCTTACAGTACCAAGAGACCCAGTACTTC. Filled out from reference TRBV5-1 and TRBJ2-5, the complete variable domain reads KAGVTQTPRYLIKTRGQQVTLSCSPISGHRSVSWYQQTPGQGLQFLFEYFSETQRNKGNFPGRFSGRQFSNSRSEMNVSTLELGDSALYLCASSLQYQETQYFGPGTRLLVL.

This clonotype has only a few counts. The rearrangement joins TRBV11-1 to TRBJ2-1; D gene unclear. The CDR3 spans 12 residues. V was trimmed by 2 bases and J by 7 bases, leaving 6 bases between them. Germline V gives CDR1 SGHAT, CDR2 FQDESV (reference sequence). This chain's CDR3 is CASSLWVNEQFF. As DNA, the CDR3 is TGTGCCAGCAGCTTATGGGTGAATGAGCAGTTCTTC.

The V and J genes are TRBV19 and TRBJ2-6; possibly TRBD1 or TRBD2 for D (5 bases each). The CDR3 consists of 17 residues. Germline assignment: CDR1 LNHDA and CDR2 SQIVND (reference sequence). Deletions cut 5 bases from V and 2 bases from J, with 16 bases between. CDR3 amino acids: CASSVWGTPAGANVLTF. The CDR3 DNA sequence: TGTGCCAGTAGTGTCTGGGGGACGCCGGCTGGGGCCAACGTCCTGACTTTC. Using reference TRBV19 and TRBJ2-6 for the parts outside the CDR3, the full variable domain is DGGITQSPKYLFRKEGQNVTLSCEQNLNHDAMYWYRQDPGQGLRLIYYSQIVNDFQKGDIAEGYSVSREKKESFPLTVTSAQKNPTAFYLCASSVWGTPAGANVLTFGAGSRLTVL.

V and J are TRBV9 and TRBJ2-3, with unresolved D. V lost 0 bases to trimming and J lost 4 bases, with 9 bases between them. Germline loops: CDR1 SGDLS, CDR2 YYNGEE. The CDR3 has 14 residues. The CDR3 protein is CASSVGEASDTQYF. CDR3 in DNA: TGTGCCAGCAGCGTAGGAGAGGCCTCAGATACGCAGTATTTT.

This clonotype was seen only once. The rearrangement links TRBV5-1 to TRBJ2-1; either TRBD1 or TRBD2 may fit D (7 bases each). Trimming took off 5 bases at V and 8 bases at J, with 20 bases between the two ends. CDR3 length: 15 amino acids. The germline CDR1 and CDR2 sequences are SGHRS and YFSETQ. The CDR3 reads CASRQGRENAYEQFF. The CDR3 nucleotides are TGCGCCAGCAGACAGGGGAGGGAGAACGCTTATGAGCAGTTCTTC.

J is TRBJ2-3 and V is TRBV20-1; D unclear. Looked up from germline, CDR1 is DFQATT and CDR2 is SNEGSKA (reference sequence). Trimming left V 3 bases short and J 1 base short, with 8 bases between. This CDR3 region has 13 residues. The CDR3 is CSARRPGTDTQYF. CDR3 bases: TGCAGTGCTAGGAGGCCGGGCACAGATACGCAGTATTTT.

The rearrangement joins TRBV20-1 to TRBJ1-1, with 9 bases that match TRBD1. V shed 6 bases and J 6 bases; nucleotides not matched to a gene: 11. The germline V gene encodes CDR1 DFQATT and CDR2 SNEGSKA (reference sequence). The CDR3 covers 14 residues. CDR3 protein: CSAQHKQGASEAFF. For the CDR3, the DNA is TGCAGTGCGCAGCATAAACAGGGGGCCTCTGAAGCTTTCTTT.

In this sample, this clonotype turned up many times. The V gene is TRBV24-1, the J gene TRBJ2-3; no clear D. This CDR3 region has 12 residues. The germline gives CDR1 KGHDR, CDR2 SFDVKD. Trimming shortened V by 6 bases and J by 4 bases, and 7 bases separated the two germline ends. Here the CDR3 reads CATSSASDTQYF. The CDR3 DNA follows: TGTGCCACCAGTTCGGCTTCAGATACGCAGTATTTT.

Many counts were recorded for this clonotype. In nucleotides, the CDR3 is TGTGCCAGCTACAACCTTAGGGGGACGACTGAAGCTTTCTTT. This codes for CASYNLRGTTEAFF. The chain couples TRBV27 to TRBJ1-1, with D possibly TRBD1 on 6 matching bases. Germline V CDR1 and CDR2: MNHEY, SMNVEV (reference sequence). Deletions cut 8 bases from V and 5 bases from J, with 18 bases between. CDR3 size: 14 residues.

This sequence joins TRBV7-9 and TRBJ2-3; no reliable D call. The germline CDR1 and CDR2 sequences are SEHNR and FQNEAQ (reference sequence). V lost 5 bases and J lost 7, with 7 bases in between. The length of the CDR3 is 11 residues. The CDR3 nucleotides read TGTGCCAGCAGCCTAGAACATACGCAGTATTTT. This gives the protein CASSLEHTQYF.